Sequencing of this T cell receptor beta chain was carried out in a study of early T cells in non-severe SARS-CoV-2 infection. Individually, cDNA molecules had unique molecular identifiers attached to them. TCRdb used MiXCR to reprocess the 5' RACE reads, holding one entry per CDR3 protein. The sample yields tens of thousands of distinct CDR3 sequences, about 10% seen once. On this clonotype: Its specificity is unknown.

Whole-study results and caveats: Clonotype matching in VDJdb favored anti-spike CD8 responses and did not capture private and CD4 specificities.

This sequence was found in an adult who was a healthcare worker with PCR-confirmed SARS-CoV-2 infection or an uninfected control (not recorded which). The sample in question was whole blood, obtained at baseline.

CDR3 amino acids: CASRSGQGTTGELFF. CDR3 sequence (DNA): TGTGCCAGTAGGTCGGGACAGGGGACCACCGGGGAGCTGTTTTTT. V gene TRBV19 combines with J gene TRBJ2-2; 10 nucleotides line up with TRBD1. The V gene's germline CDR1 is LNHDA and CDR2 SQIVND (reference sequence). V was clipped by 6 bases and J by 4 bases; unmatched bases: 5. The CDR3 extends over 15 amino acids. The variable domain in full, with the rest retrieved from reference TRBV19 and TRBJ2-2, is DGGITQSPKYLFRKEGQNVTLSCEQNLNHDAMYWYRQDPGQGLRLIYYSQIVNDFQKGDIAEGYSVSREKKESFPLTVTSAQKNPTAFYLCASRSGQGTTGELFFGEGSRLTVL.